The next 5 T cell receptor beta chains were all read from a single sample in a study of blood T cell repertoires in COVID-19. Profiling relied on immunoSEQ multiplex PCR, and the TCRdb table lists in-frame clones only, not all of them. The sample includes fewer than 250,000 clones, less than 90% seen only once; the top ten take 0.55% to 0.75%. The sequenced material came from peripheral blood. The source is a man aged 40-50 years with acute or convalescent COVID-19.

This chain links TRBV27 with TRBJ1-1; D not resolved. V was trimmed by 3 bases and J by 3 bases, leaving 14 bases between them. Germline CDR1 reads MNHEY; CDR2 reads SMNVEV (reference sequence). This CDR3 has 15 residues. The chain's CDR3 is CASSLEFNTYTEAFF. In DNA form, the CDR3 reads TGTGCCAGCAGTTTGGAGTTCAACACCTACACTGAAGCTTTCTTT.

The chain combines TRBV19 with TRBJ1-5; 8 nucleotides line up with TRBD1. Germline loops: CDR1 LNHDA, CDR2 SQIVND (reference sequence). This CDR3 has 16 amino acids. The ends lost 7 bases at V and 0 bases at J; junction bases unmatched: 8. CDR3 sequence: CASTRDRWDSNQPQHF. The CDR3 DNA follows: TGTGCCAGTACCCGGGACAGGTGGGATAGCAATCAGCCCCAGCATTTT.

The chain links TRBV18 to TRBJ2-3, with TRBD2 as a possible D gene (5 bases). The CDR3 length is 14 residues. V lost 3 bases and J 2 bases, leaving 9 bases between the germline ends. CDR1 KGHSH and CDR2 LQKENI come from the germline V gene. CDR3 DNA sequence: TGTGCCAGCTCACCCCCGACTATCACAGATACGCAGTATTTT. This encodes CASSPPTITDTQYF.

This clone was counted once. V is TRBV4-1 and J is TRBJ1-1; 9 bases map to TRBD1. The CDR3 runs 16 residues. CDR1 and CDR2 from the germline V gene are MGHRA and YSYEKL. After removal of 0 bases from V and 5 bases from J, the junction contained 7 bases not matched to a gene. CDR3 residues: CASSQDYGTGRTEAFF. CDR3 in DNA: TGCGCCAGCAGCCAAGATTATGGGACAGGGCGAACTGAAGCTTTCTTT.

The V gene is TRBV12-3 or TRBV12-4, the J gene TRBJ1-2; D ambiguous. The CDR3 runs to 13 residues. The V and J ends lost 3 bases and 5 bases respectively, with 10 bases between them. CDR3 in DNA: TGTGCCAGCAGTTTGGCAGTTCCTTATGGCTACACCTTC. Translating it yields CASSLAVPYGYTF.